This TCR beta chain was profiled in a study of OX40 agonist ivuxolimab in advanced cancers. Regarding the research as a whole: The costimulatory receptor OX40 (CD134) was targeted by ivuxolimab, a fully human IgG2 agonistic monoclonal antibody. Intravenous ivuxolimab was administered to patients every 2 weeks at six dose levels: 0.01, 0.1, 0.3, 1.5, 3 and 10 mg/kg. Of the roughly 52 dose-escalation patients, hepatocellular carcinoma was present in about 20, melanoma in roughly 15, renal cell carcinoma in 9 and head and neck cancer in 9. The dose-escalation cohort was around 83% male with a mean age of about 58 years, ranging from roughly 20 to 80. Patients were allowed to have had prior anti-PD-1, anti-PD-L1 or anti-CTLA-4 therapy, and 40% of the dose-escalation patients had been treated with checkpoint inhibitors. Partial responses were achieved by three dose-escalation patients, of whom one had hepatocellular carcinoma and two had cutaneous melanoma. Peripheral TCRbeta sequencing aimed to test whether ivuxolimab altered TCR sequence diversity and caused clonal T-cell expansion. The paper describes the monotherapy dose-escalation part (N ≈ 51 patients) of the phase I trial of ivuxolimab.

Patients with a history of autoimmune disease or receiving systemic immunosuppression were excluded from the trial. Peripheral blood for TCR sequencing was drawn from every dose cohort at baseline, at cycle 4 day 1 and at cycle 7 day 1. Samples came from an open-label, multicenter, first-in-human phase I dose-escalation trial of ivuxolimab. Adults with locally advanced or metastatic head and neck squamous cell, hepatocellular, melanoma or renal cell carcinoma were enrolled in the trial. CD4+ and CD8+ T cells were sorted separately from peripheral blood before TCR sequencing. To note about this clone: Which antigen it targets is not known. No base quality information exists; no much larger clone differs at one position.

The CDR3 runs 14 amino acids, cysteine and phenylalanine included. The CDR3 DNA has 42 bases and is translated from base 1. Between the V and J ends, shortened by 6 bases and 3 bases respectively, the junction contains 18 bases. The germline V gene encodes CDR1 SQVTM and CDR2 ANQGSEA. The investigation overall reported the following: After ivuxolimab, CD8+ T cells had more expanded clones than CD4+ T cells on average. Antigen specificity was not determined for the clonally expanded peripheral T cells. Clonal expansion of both CD4+ and CD8+ blood T cells was observed from baseline to week 6 at doses 0.1 to 3.0 mg/kg. In the 0.1-3.0 mg/kg groups, partial responders were among the patients with the lowest normalized peripheral clonal expansion, particularly in CD8+ T cells. Low levels of normalized T-cell clonal expansion were also shown by some nonresponding patients.

For sequencing of the TCRbeta CDR3 region, genomic DNA was extracted from the sorted cells. TCRbeta CDR3 regions were sequenced using the immunoSEQ Assay. TCRdb limited this immuneACCESS table to in-frame rearrangements with V and J called. A share of clones is missing; checked studies link under half to unresolved V genes, and the rest is unexplained. Within this sample are roughly 49,000 clones, with less than 90% of them counted one time only. Of the sample, roughly half is held by the ten largest clones. The chain was built from TRBV29-1 and TRBJ2-7; the D gene identity is not certain. The specimen comprised CD4+ or CD8+ T cells sorted from blood, sampled in a trial of the OX40 agonist ivuxolimab. This clonotype was obtained from an adult with an advanced solid tumor such as melanoma, head and neck, liver or kidney cancer. The nucleotide sequence reads as follows: TGCAGCGTGGTTCAGGATGTGGTGGTCTACGAGCAGTACTTC. It encodes CSVVQDVVVYEQYF.